This T cell receptor (beta chain) derives from a study of post-analysis software for immune sequencing data. A note on this clonotype: As yet, its antigen is unknown.

Unique molecular identifiers were present in the TCR beta cDNA libraries. TCRdb fed the PCR reads into MiXCR, producing one record per CDR3 protein. Among roughly 870,000 distinct CDR3 sequences listed, about 57% were seen once. CDR1 is SGHTA and CDR2 is FQGTGA in the germline V gene. The CDR3 has 16 amino acids. Study outcomes and limitations: Relative to controls, patients had several TRBV segments at higher frequency, with TRBV5-6, TRBV5-1 and TRBV20-1 among these.

The sequence was collected from a girl aged 10-17 years with multiple sclerosis. Material for sequencing was blood. The chain recombines TRBV7-3 with TRBJ2-4; TRBD1 matches 8 bases. The assigned J gene may be wrong: the sequence end matches TRBJ2-7 better. CDR3 sequence (DNA): TGTGCCAGCAGCCCAGATGGGACAGGCACTTCCTACGAGCAGTACTTC. Encoded protein: CASSPDGTGTSYEQYF.